Each of the 20 T cell receptor beta chains below was sequenced from the same sample in a study of shared clonotypes between healthy human individuals. TCRdb's copy holds only in-frame clones and misses some; the assay was immunoSEQ multiplex PCR. The profile shows roughly 720,000 clones, 90% of them singletons. The sample was memory CD8+ T cells from PBMCs. Subset here: CD45RO+ cells pooled with CCR7-negative TemRA cells. The receptors come from a young man in good health. Some clones in this sample may be carry-over from other donors' samples.

This clone was recorded only once. This chain links TRBV7-8 with TRBJ2-7, with 9 bases identical to TRBD1. Germline CDR1 and CDR2: SGHVS and FQNEAQ. Trimming at V came to 5 bases and at J to 3 bases, leaving 5 bases not matched to a gene. There are 14 residues in the CDR3. CDR3 loop: CASSHRDRVYEQYF. CDR3 DNA: TGTGCCAGCAGCCACCGGGACAGGGTCTACGAGCAGTACTTC.

The chain combines TRBV9 with TRBJ2-1; 8 nucleotides agree with TRBD1. CDR1 and CDR2 (germline): SGDLS, YYNGEE. CDR3 length: 18 residues. Losses at the gene ends were 1 base for V and 4 bases for J; bases not matched to a gene: 13. The CDR3 nucleotides read TGTGCCAGCAGCGTAAAGGGACAGGCCCCCACCTTTTACAATGAGCAGTTCTTC. The encoded protein is CASSVKGQAPTFYNEQFF.

A remark on this clone: Other DNA sequences in this sample translate to the same CDR3. The chain has TRBV7-9 and TRBJ2-5; 9 positions agree with TRBD1. After removal of 5 bases from V and 2 bases from J, the junction contained 3 bases not matched to a gene. The germline CDR1 and CDR2 sequences are SEHNR and FQNEAQ (reference sequence). The CDR3 spans 14 residues. CDR3 residues: CASSLGTGQETQYF. The CDR3 DNA reads TGTGCCAGCAGCCTAGGGACAGGGCAAGAGACCCAGTACTTC. The full variable domain, with the rest looked up from reference TRBV7-9 and TRBJ2-5, is DTGVSQNPRHKITKRGQNVTFRCDPISEHNRLYWYRQTLGQGPEFLTYFQNEAQLEKSRLLSDRFSAERPKGSFSTLEIQRTEQGDSAMYLCASSLGTGQETQYFGPGTRLLVL.

This chain uses TRBV6-1 with TRBJ2-1, with D unresolved. This CDR3 is 14 amino acids long. Deletions cut 1 base from V and 6 bases from J, with 10 bases between. The germline V gene has CDR1 MNHNS and CDR2 SASEGT. The CDR3 loop is CASSEVVVGNEQFF. As DNA, the CDR3 is TGTGCCAGCAGTGAAGTGGTGGTAGGCAATGAGCAGTTCTTC.

This chain links TRBV11-2 with TRBJ2-7, with TRBD2 matching over 14 bases. The V and J ends lost 4 bases and 6 bases, in that order; junction bases with no gene match: 5. The germline gives CDR1 SGHAT, CDR2 FQNNGV. This CDR3 region has 15 residues. CDR3 DNA: TGTGCCAGCAGCTCGGGACTAGCGGGAGCCGGCGAGCAGTACTTC. It translates to CASSSGLAGAGEQYF.

The V call is TRBV5-1, the J call TRBJ2-1; D is unresolved. V shed 0 bases and J shed 0 bases, with 4 bases lying between them. Per germline, CDR1 SGHRS and CDR2 YFSETQ. CDR3 length: 14 residues. As DNA, the CDR3 is TGCGCCAGCAGCTTGGACGGCTCCTACAATGAGCAGTTCTTC. It codes for CASSLDGSYNEQFF.

The sample holds one count of this clone. The gene calls are TRBV9 and TRBJ2-1; the D gene is possibly TRBD2 (6 bases). V was cut by 4 bases and J by 5 bases, with 19 bases left in between. The CDR3 totals 16 residues. Germline CDR1 and CDR2: SGDLS and YYNGEE. For the CDR3, the DNA is TGTGCCAGCAGCAGCCCGGGTGGTAGCGGTAACAATGAGCAGTTCTTC. It yields the protein CASSSPGGSGNNEQFF.

The chain carries TRBV5-5 and TRBJ2-7; no definite D call. Trimming cost V 4 bases and J 5 bases, with 7 bases left between them. Germline CDR1 is SGHKS and CDR2 is YYEKEE (reference sequence). The CDR3 is 11 residues long. CDR3 loop: CASSDWDEQYF. DNA of the CDR3: TGTGCCAGCAGCGATTGGGACGAGCAGTACTTC.

The chain recombines TRBV27 with TRBJ2-2, with a weak D call TRBD1 (6 bases). Trimming removed 2 bases from V and 6 bases from J, with 10 bases in between. The CDR3 is 14 residues long. The germline V gene has CDR1 MNHEY and CDR2 SMNVEV (reference sequence). The CDR3 protein is CASSLTGRAGELFF. As DNA, the CDR3 is TGTGCCAGCAGTTTAACAGGGAGAGCCGGGGAGCTGTTTTTT.

The chain combines TRBV27 with TRBJ2-7; D is unresolved. Deletions cut 2 bases from V and 7 bases from J, with 12 bases between. The germline CDR1 and CDR2 sequences are MNHEY and SMNVEV (reference sequence). The CDR3 has 13 residues. CDR3 in amino acids: CASSLKGSSEQYF. Here the CDR3 DNA reads TGTGCCAGCAGTTTAAAAGGCTCCTCGGAGCAGTACTTC.

This chain uses TRBV5-6 with TRBJ2-7; a weak D match, TRBD2 (5 bases). V was pared by 0 bases and J by 2 bases, with 12 bases between. From germline, CDR1 is SGHDT and CDR2 YYEEEE. The CDR3 runs 15 residues. The CDR3 sequence: CASSLAAGSPYEQYF. The CDR3 DNA reads TGTGCCAGCAGCTTGGCCGCGGGTTCCCCCTACGAGCAGTACTTC. Complete variable domain (other parts from reference TRBV5-6 and TRBJ2-7): DAGVTQSPTHLIKTRGQQVTLRCSPKSGHDTVSWYQQALGQGPQFIFQYYEEEERQRGNFPDRFSGHQFPNYSSELNVNALLLGDSALYLCASSLAAGSPYEQYFGPGTRLTVT.

This clone was seen a single time. The gene calls are TRBV7-9 and TRBJ1-5; D unclear. CDR1 is SEHNR, CDR2 FQNEAQ, per germline (reference sequence). CDR3 length: 13 residues. V dropped 3 bases and J dropped 5 bases, with 8 bases sitting between them. CDR3 sequence reads: CASSLESDQPQHF. CDR3 in DNA: TGTGCCAGCAGCTTGGAGAGTGATCAGCCCCAGCATTTT.

The chain links TRBV10-3 to TRBJ1-1; tentative D call: TRBD1 (6 bases). V was shortened by 4 bases and J by 1 base, with 10 bases between the two germline ends. Per the germline V gene, CDR1 is ENHRY and CDR2 is SYGVKD. The length of the CDR3 is 14 residues. DNA of the CDR3: TGTGCCATCAGTGTAGCAGGGGCGAACACTGAAGCTTTCTTT. Translated, it gives CAISVAGANTEAFF.

The gene calls are TRBV28 and TRBJ2-3; 11 nucleotides match TRBD1. CDR3 length: 18 residues. J was trimmed by 1 base and V by 6 bases; bases with no gene match: 12. Per germline, CDR1 MDHEN and CDR2 SYDVKM. CDR3 sequence (DNA): TGTGCCAGCAGGCGCAAGGGACAGGGGGTGAGGGGCACAGATACGCAGTATTTT. This gives the protein CASRRKGQGVRGTDTQYF.

The CDR3 region has the DNA TGCGCCAGCAGCCAAGAAGACAGGACGGGCTACGAGCAGTACTTC. Amino acids: CASSQEDRTGYEQYF. The chain couples TRBV4-1 to TRBJ2-7; weak D call: TRBD1 (6 bases). The CDR3 sequence is 15 residues long. The V gene lost 0 bases and the J gene lost 3 bases, with 12 bases spanning the gap. Germline V CDR1 and CDR2: MGHRA, YSYEKL.

V is TRBV28 and J is TRBJ2-7; 11 bases are shared with TRBD2. This CDR3 spans 16 amino acids. Looked up from germline, CDR1 is MDHEN and CDR2 is SYDVKM. The junction had 13 bases not matched to a gene; V was cut back by 10 bases and J by 2 bases. For the CDR3, the DNA is TGTGCCATCTCGTTAGCGGGGGGGGCTAGAACCTACGAGCAGTACTTC. It encodes CAISLAGGARTYEQYF.

The chain combines TRBV30 with TRBJ2-1; tentative D call: TRBD2 (6 bases). From germline, CDR1 is GTSNPN and CDR2 SVGIG (reference sequence). Deletions cut 2 bases from V and 2 bases from J, with 16 bases between. The length of the CDR3 is 16 residues. The DNA of the CDR3 is TGTGCCTGGAGTTTTCTGGCGGGGAAGACCTACAATGAGCAGTTCTTC. It is translated as CAWSFLAGKTYNEQFF.

The chain recombines TRBV13 with TRBJ2-7; D is perhaps TRBD1 or TRBD2 (5 bases each). The V end was cut by 5 bases, the J end by 0 bases, with 20 bases between. This CDR3 has 17 amino acids. Germline V gene sequence: CDR1 PRHDT, CDR2 FYEKMQ (reference sequence). The CDR3 loop reads CASSPARGERRSYEQYF. In DNA form, the CDR3 reads TGTGCCAGCAGCCCCGCAAGAGGGGAGCGGCGCTCCTACGAGCAGTACTTC.

This rearrangement joins TRBV27 to TRBJ2-7, with TRBD2 matching 11 bases. Trimming cost V 5 bases and J 0 bases; bases outside gene matches: 18. The germline gives CDR1 MNHEY, CDR2 SMNVEV (reference sequence). The CDR3 has 20 residues. The CDR3 sequence is CASSGVAGLAEGAGSYEQYF. The CDR3 DNA follows: TGTGCCAGCAGTGGCGTAGCGGGACTAGCGGAAGGAGCTGGCTCCTACGAGCAGTACTTC.

The CDR3 loop is CASSQEAGTDTQYF. The CDR3 DNA is TGTGCCAGCAGCCAGGAAGCGGGCACAGATACGCAGTATTTT. V gene TRBV4-2 combines with J gene TRBJ2-3, with D possibly matching TRBD2 (5 bases). Trimming took off 3 bases at V and 1 base at J, with 8 bases between the two ends. The CDR3 is 14 amino acids. Germline loops: CDR1 LGHNA, CDR2 YNFKEQ.